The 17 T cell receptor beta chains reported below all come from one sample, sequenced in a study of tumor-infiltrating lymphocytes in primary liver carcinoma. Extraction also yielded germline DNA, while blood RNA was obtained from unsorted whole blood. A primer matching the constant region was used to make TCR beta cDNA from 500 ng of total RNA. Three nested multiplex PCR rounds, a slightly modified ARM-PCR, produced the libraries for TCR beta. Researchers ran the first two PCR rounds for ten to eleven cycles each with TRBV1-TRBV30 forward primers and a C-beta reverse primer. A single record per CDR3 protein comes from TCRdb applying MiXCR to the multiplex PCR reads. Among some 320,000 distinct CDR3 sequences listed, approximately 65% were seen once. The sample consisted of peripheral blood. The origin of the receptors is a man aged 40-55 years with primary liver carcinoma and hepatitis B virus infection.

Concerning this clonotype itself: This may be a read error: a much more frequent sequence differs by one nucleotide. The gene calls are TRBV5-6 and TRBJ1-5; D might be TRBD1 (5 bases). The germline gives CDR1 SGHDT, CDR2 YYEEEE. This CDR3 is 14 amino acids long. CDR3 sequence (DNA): TGTGCCGGCAGCTCAGGGTGGGACAATCAGCCCCAGCATTTT. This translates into CAGSSGWDNQPQHF.

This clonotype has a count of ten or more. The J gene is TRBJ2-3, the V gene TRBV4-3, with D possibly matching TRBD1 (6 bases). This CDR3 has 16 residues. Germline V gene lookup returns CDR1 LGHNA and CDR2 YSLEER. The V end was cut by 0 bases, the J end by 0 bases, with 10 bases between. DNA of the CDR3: TGCGCCAGCAGCCAAGATGGGGGACAAAGCACAGATACGCAGTATTTT. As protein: CASSQDGGQSTDTQYF.

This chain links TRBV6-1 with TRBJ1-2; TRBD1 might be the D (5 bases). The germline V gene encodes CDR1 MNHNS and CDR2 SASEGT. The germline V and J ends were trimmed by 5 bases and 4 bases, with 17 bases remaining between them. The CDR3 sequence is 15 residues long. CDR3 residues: CASSRHRQGSYGYTF. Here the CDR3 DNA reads TGTGCCAGCAGTCGACACCGGCAGGGATCCTATGGCTACACCTTC.

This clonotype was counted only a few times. The CDR3 loop is CASSLESHNNEQFF. The CDR3 coding sequence is TGTGCCAGCAGCTTGGAATCCCATAACAATGAGCAGTTCTTC. The chain combines TRBV5-4 with TRBJ2-1; D not certain. The CDR3 is made up of 14 amino acids. Trimming cost V 0 bases and J 5 bases, with 9 bases left between them. Germline V CDR1 and CDR2: SGHNT, YYREEE (reference sequence).

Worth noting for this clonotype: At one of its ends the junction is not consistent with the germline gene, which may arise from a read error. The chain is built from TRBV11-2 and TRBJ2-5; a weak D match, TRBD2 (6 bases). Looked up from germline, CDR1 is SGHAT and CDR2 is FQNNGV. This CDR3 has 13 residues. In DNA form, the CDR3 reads TGTGGCAGCAGTTTAGCGGCGTGGGAGACCCAGTACTTC. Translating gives CGSSLAAWETQYF.

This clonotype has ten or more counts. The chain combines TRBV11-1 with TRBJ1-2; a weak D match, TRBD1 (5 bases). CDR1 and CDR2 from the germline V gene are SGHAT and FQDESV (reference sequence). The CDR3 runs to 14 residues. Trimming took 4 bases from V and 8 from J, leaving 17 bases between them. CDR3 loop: CASSSIVGDRGYTF. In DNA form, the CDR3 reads TGTGCCAGCAGCTCAATAGTAGGGGACCGCGGCTACACCTTC.

The CDR3 DNA reads as TGTGCCAGGTGTGAAGCGCGGGGGAGACTAGCGGTCTACGAGCAGTACTTC. This gives the protein CARCEARGRLAVYEQYF. The chain couples TRBV6-1 to TRBJ2-7, with 9 bases fitting TRBD2. CDR1 and CDR2 from the germline V gene are MNHNS and SASEGT. The V gene end was trimmed by 9 bases and the J gene end by 3 bases; junction bases not matched to a gene: 18. CDR3 length equals 17 residues.

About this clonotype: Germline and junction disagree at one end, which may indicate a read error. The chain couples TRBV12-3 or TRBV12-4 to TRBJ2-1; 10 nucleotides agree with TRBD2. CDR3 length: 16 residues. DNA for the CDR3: TGTGCCAGCAGTCCTGCTAGCGGGAGTTACAACAATGAGCGGTTCTTC. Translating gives CASSPASGSYNNERFF.

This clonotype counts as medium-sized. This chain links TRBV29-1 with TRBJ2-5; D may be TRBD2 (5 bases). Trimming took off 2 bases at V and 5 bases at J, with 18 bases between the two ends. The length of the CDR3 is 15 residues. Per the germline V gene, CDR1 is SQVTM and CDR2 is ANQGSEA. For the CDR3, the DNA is TGCAGCGTTGAATCCGCGGCGGGTAGATCGGAGACCCAGTACTTC. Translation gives CSVESAAGRSETQYF.

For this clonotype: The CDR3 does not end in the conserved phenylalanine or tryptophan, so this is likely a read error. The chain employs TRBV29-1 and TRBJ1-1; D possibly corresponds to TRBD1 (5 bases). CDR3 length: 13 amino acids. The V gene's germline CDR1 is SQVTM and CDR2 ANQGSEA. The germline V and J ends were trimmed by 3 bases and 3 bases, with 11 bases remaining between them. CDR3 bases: TGCAGCGTTGATGGACGGGGGTACACTGAAGCTTTCCTT. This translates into CSVDGRGYTEAFL.

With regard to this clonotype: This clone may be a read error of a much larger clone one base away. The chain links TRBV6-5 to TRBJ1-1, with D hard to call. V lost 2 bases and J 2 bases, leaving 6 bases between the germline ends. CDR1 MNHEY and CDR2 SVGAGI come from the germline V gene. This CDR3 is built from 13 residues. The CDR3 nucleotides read TGTGCCAGCAGTTACCGGGGTAACACTGAAGCTTTCTTT. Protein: CASSYRGNTEAFF.

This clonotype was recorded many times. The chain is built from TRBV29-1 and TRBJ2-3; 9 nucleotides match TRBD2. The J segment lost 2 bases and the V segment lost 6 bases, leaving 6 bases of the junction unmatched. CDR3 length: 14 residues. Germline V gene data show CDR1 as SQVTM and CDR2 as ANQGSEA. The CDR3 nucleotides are TGCAGCGTCCGTAGCGGGGGCAACACAGATACGCAGTATTTT. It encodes CSVRSGGNTDTQYF.

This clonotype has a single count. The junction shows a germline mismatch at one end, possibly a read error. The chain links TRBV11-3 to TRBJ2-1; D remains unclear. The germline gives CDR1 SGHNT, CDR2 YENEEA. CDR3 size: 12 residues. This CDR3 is CTSTLDANEQFF. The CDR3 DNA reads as TGTACCAGCACCTTAGATGCCAATGAGCAGTTCTTC.

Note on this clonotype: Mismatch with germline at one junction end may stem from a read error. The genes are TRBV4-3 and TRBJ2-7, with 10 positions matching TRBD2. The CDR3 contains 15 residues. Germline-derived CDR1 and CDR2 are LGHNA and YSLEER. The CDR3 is CASSQTASGSYEQYF. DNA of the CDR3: TGTGCCAGCAGCCAAACAGCTAGCGGGAGCTACGAGCAGTACTTC.

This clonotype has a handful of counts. The CDR3 nucleotides are TGCGCCAGCAGCCAAGGATTCTACCCTAGCGCTCAACGCTACGAGCAGTACTTC. Translation: CASSQGFYPSAQRYEQYF. The J gene is TRBJ2-7, the V gene TRBV4-1; TRBD2 might be the D (6 bases). The V end lost 1 base, the J end lost 3 bases, and 22 bases lay between the germline ends. Germline values: CDR1 MGHRA, CDR2 YSYEKL. The CDR3 is made up of 18 amino acids.

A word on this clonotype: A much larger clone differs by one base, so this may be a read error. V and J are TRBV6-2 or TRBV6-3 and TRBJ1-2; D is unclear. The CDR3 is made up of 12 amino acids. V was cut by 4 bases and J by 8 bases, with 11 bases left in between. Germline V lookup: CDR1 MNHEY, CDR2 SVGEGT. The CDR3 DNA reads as TGTGCCAGCAGTTGCTCAGCCGGGGGCTACACCTTC. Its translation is CASSCSAGGYTF.

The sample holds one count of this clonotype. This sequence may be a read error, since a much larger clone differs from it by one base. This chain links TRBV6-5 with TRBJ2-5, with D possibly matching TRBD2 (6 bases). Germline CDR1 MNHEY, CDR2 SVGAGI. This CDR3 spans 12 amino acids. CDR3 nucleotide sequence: TGTTCCAGCAGTGCCCTCGCGGGGCACCAGTACTTC. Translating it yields CSSSALAGHQYF.